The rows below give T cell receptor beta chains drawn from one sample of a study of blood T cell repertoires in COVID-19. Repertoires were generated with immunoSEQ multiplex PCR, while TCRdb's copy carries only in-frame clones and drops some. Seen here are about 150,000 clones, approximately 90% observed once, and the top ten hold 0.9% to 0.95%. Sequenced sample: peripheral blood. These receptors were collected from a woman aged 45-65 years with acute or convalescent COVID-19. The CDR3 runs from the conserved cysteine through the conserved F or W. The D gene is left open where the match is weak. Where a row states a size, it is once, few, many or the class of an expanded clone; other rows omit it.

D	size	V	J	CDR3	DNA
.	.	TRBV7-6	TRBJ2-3	CASSLAGQHPTDTQYF	TGTGCCAGCAGCTTAGCGGGCCAACACCCCACAGATACGCAGTATTTT
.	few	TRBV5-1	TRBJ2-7	CASSLGQGGGEQYF	TGCGCCAGCAGCTTGGGGCAGGGGGGAGGCGAGCAGTACTTC
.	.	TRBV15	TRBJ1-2	CATSRDLIMAGRNYGYTF	TGTGCCACCAGCAGAGATCTTATCATGGCAGGGCGTAACTATGGCTACACCTTC
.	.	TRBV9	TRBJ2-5	CASSVETSWETQYF	TGTGCCAGCAGCGTAGAAACTAGCTGGGAGACCCAGTACTTC
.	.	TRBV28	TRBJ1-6	CASSTVSDSYNSPLHF	TGTGCCAGCAGTACCGTCTCAGACTCCTATAATTCACCCCTCCACTTT
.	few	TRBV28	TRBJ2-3	CASSWDFRGDTQYF	TGTGCCAGCAGCTGGGACTTTAGGGGAGATACGCAGTATTTT
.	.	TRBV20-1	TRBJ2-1	CSASHSITYNEQFF	TGCAGTGCTAGTCATAGCATCACCTACAATGAGCAGTTCTTC
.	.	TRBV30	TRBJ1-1	CAWKRVTEAFF	TGTGCCTGGAAGAGGGTTACTGAAGCTTTCTTT
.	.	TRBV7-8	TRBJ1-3	CASSLAGEGGSGNTIYF	TGTGCCAGCAGCTTAGCGGGGGAAGGGGGCTCTGGAAACACCATATATTTT
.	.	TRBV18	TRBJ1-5	CASSPSGISNQPQHF	TGTGCCAGCTCACCATCAGGGATTAGCAATCAGCCCCAGCATTTT
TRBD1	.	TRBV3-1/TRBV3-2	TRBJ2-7	CASSQLQGAGYEQYF	TGTGCCAGCAGCCAGCTACAGGGGGCCGGTTACGAGCAGTACTTC
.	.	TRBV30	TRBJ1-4	CAWSFRGAWEKLFF	TGTGCCTGGAGTTTCCGGGGGGCCTGGGAAAAACTGTTTTTT
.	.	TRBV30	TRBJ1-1	CAWTQTDNTEAFF	TGTGCCTGGACCCAGACAGATAACACTGAAGCTTTCTTT
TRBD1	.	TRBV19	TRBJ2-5	CASSFTGDLETQYF	TGTGCCAGTAGTTTCACAGGGGATCTTGAGACCCAGTACTTC
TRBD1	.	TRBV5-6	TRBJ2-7	CASFRDREYEQYF	TGTGCCAGCTTCCGGGACAGGGAGTACGAGCAGTACTTC